The 7 T cell receptor beta chains below were found in one sample sequenced in a study of control samples from healthy donors and cancer patients. Sequencing used immunoSEQ multiplex PCR; TCRdb keeps in-frame clones, though not all of them. The table shows approximately 150,000 clones, with about 91% occurring only once. The sequencing input was blood. Source of these receptors: a man younger than 40 in good health.

Only one count was recorded for this clone. V is TRBV5-1 and J is TRBJ1-3; the D gene is possibly TRBD1 (6 bases). Trimming stripped 3 bases from V and 2 bases from J, with 6 bases between. Germline assignment: CDR1 SGHRS and CDR2 YFSETQ. This CDR3 has 13 amino acids. CDR3 amino acids: CASSWDTGNTIYF. The CDR3 nucleotides are TGCGCCAGCAGCTGGGACACTGGAAACACCATATATTTT.

The chain joins TRBV19 to TRBJ2-3, with D perhaps matching TRBD2 (7 bases). Looked up from germline, CDR1 is LNHDA and CDR2 is SQIVND (reference sequence). V gave up 9 bases and J gave up 4 bases, with 11 bases separating them. The CDR3 length is 12 residues. CDR3 sequence: CASGEGADTQYF. The CDR3 DNA reads TGTGCCAGCGGGGAGGGGGCAGATACGCAGTATTTT.

The chain uses TRBV18 and TRBJ1-1, with a weak D call TRBD1 (5 bases). CDR3 length: 15 residues. CDR1 and CDR2 (germline): KGHSH, LQKENI. Trimming pared 4 bases from V and 0 bases from J, leaving 12 bases between. CDR3 sequence (DNA): TGTGCCAGCTCACGGCAGCCGGACATGAACACTGAAGCTTTCTTT. Translating it yields CASSRQPDMNTEAFF. Filled out from reference TRBV18 and TRBJ1-1, the complete variable domain reads NAGVMQNPRHLVRRRGQEARLRCSPMKGHSHVYWYRQLPEEGLKFMVYLQKENIIDESGMPKERFSAEFPKEGPSILRIQQVVRGDSAAYFCASSRQPDMNTEAFFGQGTRLTVV.

The chain carries TRBV28 and TRBJ1-5, with D uncertain. The CDR3 runs 12 residues. The germline V and J ends were trimmed by 3 bases and 5 bases, with 5 bases remaining between them. Germline V gives CDR1 MDHEN, CDR2 SYDVKM. CDR3 DNA: TGTGCCAGCAGTTTCTTCGATCAGCCCCAGCATTTT. Amino acid sequence: CASSFFDQPQHF.

A few counts support this clone. The chain has TRBV28 and TRBJ1-2; D gene ambiguous. V was clipped by 2 bases and J by 5 bases, with 15 bases between them. This CDR3 has 15 amino acids. Germline V gene sequence: CDR1 MDHEN, CDR2 SYDVKM. As DNA, the CDR3 is TGTGCCAGCAGTTTAAGTGGCGGGGTTGGGTATGGCTACACCTTC. This codes for CASSLSGGVGYGYTF.

Comment on this clone: The junction departs from the called germline gene at one end, perhaps through a read error. The V gene is TRBV19, the J gene TRBJ2-7; the match to TRBD2 covers 7 bases. This CDR3 spans 13 amino acids. CDR1 is LNHDA and CDR2 is SQIVND in the germline V gene (reference sequence). CDR3 region: CASTSPLGGTLHF. CDR3 coding DNA: TGTGCCAGTACCTCCCCTCTGGGGGGGACGCTTCACTTC.

The gene calls are TRBV7-9 and TRBJ1-1; maybe TRBD1 (6 bases). CDR3 length: 15 residues. Looked up from germline, CDR1 is SEHNR and CDR2 is FQNEAQ (reference sequence). V lost 4 bases and J 1 base, leaving 13 bases between the germline ends. The CDR3 reads CASSWGGGPNTEAFF. The CDR3 nucleotides read TGTGCCAGCAGCTGGGGCGGGGGCCCGAACACTGAAGCTTTCTTT. The full variable domain, with the rest looked up from reference TRBV7-9 and TRBJ1-1, is DTGVSQNPRHKITKRGQNVTFRCDPISEHNRLYWYRQTLGQGPEFLTYFQNEAQLEKSRLLSDRFSAERPKGSFSTLEIQRTEQGDSAMYLCASSWGGGPNTEAFFGQGTRLTVV.